This passage covers 20 T cell receptor beta chains from one sample sequenced in a study of immune cell composition in non-small cell lung cancer. Normal lung was sampled as far from the tumour as possible, at least 3 cm. Only in-frame clones appear in the TCRdb table, and some are missing; sequencing was by immunoSEQ multiplex PCR. This table holds about 3,300 clones, roughly 72% found once. The sample taken for sequencing was non-adjacent lung tissue. These receptors were taken from a human donor with non-small cell lung cancer.

V is TRBV11-2 and J is TRBJ2-4; 13 positions agree with TRBD2. V was clipped by 1 base and J by 10 bases; unmatched bases: 1. Germline-derived CDR1 and CDR2 are SGHAT and FQNNGV. The CDR3 has 14 amino acids. The CDR3 nucleotides are TGTGCCAGCAGCTTAGCGGGACTAGCGGGAATTCAGTACTTC. Translated, it gives CASSLAGLAGIQYF.

The V call is TRBV5-1, the J call TRBJ2-5; TRBD1 matches 12 bases. The V and J ends lost 4 bases and 11 bases, in that order; junction bases with no gene match: 15. Per the germline V gene, CDR1 is SGHRS and CDR2 is YFSETQ. The CDR3 spans 16 residues. CDR3 sequence: CASSTYSGQGAREQYF. The CDR3 DNA reads TGCGCCAGCAGCACTTATTCGGGACAGGGGGCTCGGGAGCAGTACTTC.

The chain combines TRBV19 with TRBJ1-4; 10 nucleotides align to TRBD1. The CDR3 runs to 14 residues. After removal of 4 bases from V and 11 bases from J, the junction contained 7 bases not matched to a gene. Germline lookup yields CDR1 LNHDA and CDR2 SQIVND (reference sequence). In nucleotides, the CDR3 is TGTGCCAGTAGTACGACAGGGGGCGGAGGTAAACTGTTTTTT. Amino acid sequence: CASSTTGGGGKLFF. Full variable domain (rest looked up from reference TRBV19 and TRBJ1-4): DGGITQSPKYLFRKEGQNVTLSCEQNLNHDAMYWYRQDPGQGLRLIYYSQIVNDFQKGDIAEGYSVSREKKESFPLTVTSAQKNPTAFYLCASSTTGGGGKLFFGSGTQLSVL.

V and J are TRBV9 and TRBJ2-1, with 10 bases lining up with TRBD1. J gave up 6 bases and V 2 bases, and 11 bases lay outside the gene matches. In germline, CDR1 is SGDLS, CDR2 YYNGEE. The CDR3 length is 17 residues. CDR3 in amino acids: CASSVGAPGQGFNEQFF. CDR3 coding DNA: TGTGCCAGCAGCGTTGGAGCGCCGGGACAGGGGTTCAATGAGCAGTTCTTC.

The V call is TRBV10-2, the J call TRBJ2-7, with 11 nucleotides matching TRBD2. This CDR3 is built from 17 residues. CDR1 WSHSY and CDR2 SAAADI come from the germline V gene. V trimming: 3 bases; J trimming: 2 bases; junction bases outside the gene matches: 9. DNA of the CDR3: TGCGCCAGCAGTGACTTTAGCGGGGGGGTGACCCCCTACGAGCAGTACTTC. Translation: CASSDFSGGVTPYEQYF.

This clone counts as large (0.1 to 1%). The CDR3 coding sequence is TGTGCCAGCTCACCAAAAGCCCCTGGACAGGGAACTTACAATGAGCAGTTCTTC. This gives the protein CASSPKAPGQGTYNEQFF. The rearrangement links TRBV18 to TRBJ2-1; 8 bases map to TRBD1. Germline V gene data show CDR1 as KGHSH and CDR2 as LQKENI. The CDR3 is made up of 18 amino acids. J lost 4 bases, V lost 2 bases, and 13 bases had no gene match.

The chain couples TRBV7-3 to TRBJ2-7; TRBD1 matches at 8 bases. The CDR3 runs to 14 residues. J gave up 5 bases and V 5 bases, and 8 bases lay outside the gene matches. Looked up from germline, CDR1 is SGHTA and CDR2 is FQGTGA. CDR3: CASSQRTGYNEQYF. DNA of the CDR3: TGTGCCAGCAGCCAGAGGACAGGGTACAACGAGCAGTACTTC.

This chain uses TRBV7-2 with TRBJ1-1; 7 nucleotides line up with TRBD1. CDR1 and CDR2 from the germline V gene are SGHTA and FQGNSA. J lost 9 bases, V lost 3 bases, and 7 bases had no gene match. The CDR3 runs to 13 residues. The CDR3 here is CASSFGTARKAFF. The CDR3 coding sequence is TGTGCCAGCAGCTTTGGGACAGCCCGAAAAGCTTTCTTT. Together with reference TRBV7-2 and TRBJ1-1, the CDR3 gives the full variable domain: GAGVSQSPSNKVTEKGKDVELRCDPISGHTALYWYRQSLGQGLEFLIYFQGNSAPDKSGLPSDRFSAERTGGSVSTLTIQRTQQEDSAVYLCASSFGTARKAFFGQGTRLTVV.

This clone appeared a few times. The chain combines TRBV5-1 with TRBJ2-1; 7 positions agree with TRBD2. This CDR3 has 17 residues. CDR1 SGHRS and CDR2 YFSETQ come from the germline V gene. V dropped 0 bases and J dropped 7; count of bases not matched to a gene: 13. CDR3 sequence reads: CASSLGGGGLFGNEQFF. Here the CDR3 DNA reads TGCGCCAGCAGCTTGGGGGGGGGAGGGCTCTTTGGAAATGAGCAGTTCTTC.

The chain recombines TRBV7-9 with TRBJ2-7, with 9 bases identical to TRBD1. The length of the CDR3 is 16 residues. J gave up 6 bases and V 1 base, and 10 bases lay outside the gene matches. CDR1 and CDR2 (germline): SEHNR, FQNEAQ (reference sequence). For the CDR3, the DNA is TGTGCCAGCAGCTTAGACCCGGGACAGGGTGGATCCGAGCAGTACTTC. This codes for CASSLDPGQGGSEQYF. Based on the CDR3 plus reference TRBV7-9 and TRBJ2-7, the full variable domain is DTGVSQNPRHKITKRGQNVTFRCDPISEHNRLYWYRQTLGQGPEFLTYFQNEAQLEKSRLLSDRFSAERPKGSFSTLEIQRTEQGDSAMYLCASSLDPGQGGSEQYFGPGTRLTVT.

The count of this clone is one. The chain couples TRBV7-2 to TRBJ2-1, with 14 positions matching TRBD2. V was clipped by 5 bases and J by 0 bases; unmatched bases: 6. Per the germline V gene, CDR1 is SGHTA and CDR2 is FQGNSA. This CDR3 has 18 residues. CDR3 bases: TGTGCCAGCAGCGCTTTCGGGACTAGCGGGGGCTCCTACAATGAGCAGTTCTTC. It translates to CASSAFGTSGGSYNEQFF.

By share of the sample, this clone is large. The chain couples TRBV14 to TRBJ2-7, with TRBD1 as a possible D gene (5 bases). V gave up 4 bases and J gave up 3 bases, with 7 bases separating them. Germline V CDR1 and CDR2: SGHDN, FVKESK. The CDR3 runs to 12 residues. The CDR3 sequence is CASSPRGYEQYF. In nucleotides, the CDR3 is TGTGCCAGCAGCCCTAGGGGCTACGAGCAGTACTTC.

The chain has TRBV6-6 and TRBJ1-2, with 8 bases aligning to TRBD1. J gave up 4 bases and V 2 bases, and 3 bases lay outside the gene matches. The germline gives CDR1 MNHNY, CDR2 SVGAGI (reference sequence). This CDR3 comprises 14 residues. The CDR3 DNA is TGTGCCAGCAGTTACACAGGGGGTCTCTATGGCTACACCTTC. This encodes CASSYTGGLYGYTF.

The V and J genes are TRBV5-1 and TRBJ2-7; the D gene is possibly TRBD1 (6 bases). Trimming took off 3 bases at V and 3 bases at J, with 19 bases between the two ends. Per the germline V gene, CDR1 is SGHRS and CDR2 is YFSETQ. The CDR3 has 16 residues. This chain's CDR3 is CASSSSTQGMVYEQYF. Written as DNA, the CDR3 is TGCGCCAGCAGCTCATCGACCCAGGGGATGGTCTACGAGCAGTACTTC.

This clone was seen a handful of times. The rearrangement joins TRBV28 to TRBJ2-3, with 7 bases matching TRBD2. V shed 9 bases, J shed 5 bases, and the junction held 11 bases outside the gene matches. The CDR3 runs 14 residues. CDR1 and CDR2 (germline): MDHEN, SYDVKM. The CDR3 loop is CASWGGGRIDTQYF. CDR3 DNA sequence: TGTGCCAGTTGGGGAGGCGGGAGAATAGATACGCAGTATTTT.

In its sample, this clone ranks as large. The chain recombines TRBV7-2 with TRBJ1-5; 7 bases match TRBD1. CDR3 length: 13 amino acids. CDR1 is SGHTA, CDR2 FQGNSA, per germline. J lost 7 bases, V lost 5 bases, and 5 bases had no gene match. The CDR3 here is CASSRTGAQPQHF. In DNA form, the CDR3 reads TGTGCCAGCAGCCGAACAGGGGCCCAGCCCCAGCATTTT. The full variable domain, in which reference TRBV7-2 and TRBJ1-5 provide the parts outside the CDR3, is GAGVSQSPSNKVTEKGKDVELRCDPISGHTALYWYRQSLGQGLEFLIYFQGNSAPDKSGLPSDRFSAERTGGSVSTLTIQRTQQEDSAVYLCASSRTGAQPQHFGDGTRLSIL.

The V call is TRBV28, the J call TRBJ1-1; D is undetermined. The V end lost 10 bases, the J end lost 1 base, and 25 bases lay between the germline ends. This CDR3 comprises 17 residues. Per germline, CDR1 MDHEN and CDR2 SYDVKM. The DNA for the CDR3 is TGTGCCACCTTCATATGGGCCGATTCCGAGGGGAACACTGAAGCTTTCTTT. It codes for CATFIWADSEGNTEAFF. Variable domain in full (rest from reference TRBV28 and TRBJ1-1): DVKVTQSSRYLVKRTGEKVFLECVQDMDHENMFWYRQDPGLGLRLIYFSYDVKMKEKGDIPEGYSVSREKKERFSLILESASTNQTSMYLCATFIWADSEGNTEAFFGQGTRLTVV.

This clone has more than one count but fewer than ten. The chain employs TRBV14 and TRBJ2-7, with TRBD2 matching 8 bases. CDR3 length: 14 amino acids. Per germline, CDR1 SGHDN and CDR2 FVKESK. V was pared by 5 bases and J by 4 bases, with 7 bases of the junction left unmatched. The CDR3 loop is CASSAGGGSYEQYF. DNA for the CDR3: TGTGCCAGCAGCGCCGGGGGGGGCTCATACGAGCAGTACTTC.

The J gene is TRBJ1-4, the V gene TRBV9; D is perhaps TRBD1 (5 bases). There are 15 residues in the CDR3. Germline values: CDR1 SGDLS, CDR2 YYNGEE. Deletions cut 3 bases from V and 8 bases from J, with 17 bases between. CDR3 sequence reads: CASSAAGQGKEKLFF. CDR3 bases: TGTGCCAGCAGCGCAGCCGGCCAGGGTAAAGAAAAACTGTTTTTT. Full variable domain (missing parts from reference TRBV9 and TRBJ1-4): DSGVTQTPKHLITATGQRVTLRCSPRSGDLSVYWYQQSLDQGLQFLIQYYNGEERAKGNILERFSAQQFPDLHSELNLSSLELGDSALYFCASSAAGQGKEKLFFGSGTQLSVL.

The V call is TRBV19, the J call TRBJ2-1, with 12 bases matching TRBD2. Germline CDR1 is LNHDA and CDR2 is SQIVND (reference sequence). J lost 1 base, V lost 4 bases, and 8 bases had no gene match. The CDR3 covers 18 residues. The chain's CDR3 is CASSTRTSGVYSYNEQFF. Written as DNA, the CDR3 is TGTGCCAGTAGTACGAGGACTAGCGGGGTATATTCCTACAATGAGCAGTTCTTC.